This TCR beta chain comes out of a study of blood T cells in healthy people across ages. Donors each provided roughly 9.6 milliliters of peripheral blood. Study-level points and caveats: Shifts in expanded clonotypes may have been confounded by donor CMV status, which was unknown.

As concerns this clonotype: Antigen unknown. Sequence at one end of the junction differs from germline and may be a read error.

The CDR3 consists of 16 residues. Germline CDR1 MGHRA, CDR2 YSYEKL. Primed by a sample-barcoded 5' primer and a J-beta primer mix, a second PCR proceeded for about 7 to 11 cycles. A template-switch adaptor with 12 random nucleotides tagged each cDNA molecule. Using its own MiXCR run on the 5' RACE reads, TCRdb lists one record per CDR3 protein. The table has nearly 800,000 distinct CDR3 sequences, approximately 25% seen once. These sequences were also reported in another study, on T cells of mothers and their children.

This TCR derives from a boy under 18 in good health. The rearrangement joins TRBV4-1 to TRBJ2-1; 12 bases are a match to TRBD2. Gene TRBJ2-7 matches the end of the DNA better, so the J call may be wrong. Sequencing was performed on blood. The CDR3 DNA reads TGCGCCAGCAGTCAAGGTCCTAGCGGGAGGGTCTACGAGCAGTACTTC. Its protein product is CASSQGPSGRVYEQYF.